The present entry profiles one T cell receptor (beta chain) with its context. Cells defined as naive were viable CD3+CD4+ or CD3+CD8+ and CCR7+CD45RA+CD45RO-CD95-CD27+CD28+. Generated by immunoSEQ multiplex PCR, the TCRdb table keeps only in-frame clones and is missing some. The sample holds about 20,000 clones; almost 99% are singletons and the top ten take about 0.15%. The data originate from a study of T cells after posttransplantation cyclophosphamide. V was pared by 5 bases and J by 8 bases, with 3 bases of the junction left unmatched. The CDR3 length is 12 residues. Germline V gene data show CDR1 as GTSNPN and CDR2 as SVGIG (reference sequence).

The source is a man aged 35-49 years in good health, CMV-negative, and a related stem cell transplant donor. The V and J genes are TRBV30 and TRBJ2-4, with TRBD2 identical over 10 bases. Sequencing was carried out using naive CD4+ T cells sorted from PBMCs. The CDR3, as DNA: TGTGCCTGGGGACTAGCGGCGCACATTCAGTACTTC. Amino acids: CAWGLAAHIQYF.